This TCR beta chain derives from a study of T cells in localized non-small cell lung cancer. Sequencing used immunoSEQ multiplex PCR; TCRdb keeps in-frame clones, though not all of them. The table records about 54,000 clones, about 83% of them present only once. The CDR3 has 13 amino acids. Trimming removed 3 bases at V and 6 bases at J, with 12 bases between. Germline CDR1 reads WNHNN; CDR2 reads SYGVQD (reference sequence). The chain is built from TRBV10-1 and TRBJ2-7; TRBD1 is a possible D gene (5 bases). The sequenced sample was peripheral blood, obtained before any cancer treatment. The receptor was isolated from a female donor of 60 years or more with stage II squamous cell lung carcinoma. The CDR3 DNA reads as TGCGCCAGCAGTGACCCCCCTCAGGGCGAGCAGTACTTC. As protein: CASSDPPQGEQYF.